This TCR beta chain derives from a study of T cell clonality in common variable immunodeficiency. Study results and limitations: Common variable immunodeficiency TCR beta sequences reportedly had fewer deletions and N-nucleotide insertions. Shared TCRbeta clones were fewer between CVID subjects than controls.

Clones were sequenced by immunoSEQ multiplex PCR, and TCRdb holds only the in-frame ones, with some missing. This repertoire holds some 19,000 clones, and none appear only once. The CDR3 is 16 amino acids. Germline V lookup: CDR1 MNHEY, CDR2 SVGEGT. The V segment lost 6 bases and the J segment 0 bases; nucleotides outside the gene matches: 7. This clone was seen at least ten times. Antigen specificity is unknown. The CDR3 end falls 3 residues outside the read, so it is completed with the germline J gene. The TCR was taken from a human donor with common variable immunodeficiency. The chain employs TRBV6-2 or TRBV6-3 and TRBJ2-2; the match to TRBD2 covers 7 bases. Sequenced input: peripheral blood mononuclear cells. The covered CDR3 bases are TGTGCCAGCAGACCACCGGGACTACCGAACACCGGGGAG. Translating gives CASRPPGLPNTGE. The entire CDR3 is CASRPPGLPNTGELFF.